This TCR beta chain originates from a study of blood T cells in healthy people across ages. General study results and limits: Versus aged donors, long-lived donors had higher diversity and more naive CD4+ cells. Age brought a roughly linear fall in TCR beta diversity measured per million T cells.

Ranging in age from about 6 to 95, the donors were healthy Caucasian individuals from Russia. PBMCs were isolated at a quantity of at least 6.5 million per sample. The CDR3 totals 14 residues. Germline-derived CDR1 and CDR2 are SGHRS and YFSETQ. Note on this clonotype: Antigen: not known.

Alongside a J-beta primer mix, a sample-barcoded 5' primer served in a second PCR lasting about 6 to 11 cycles. TCRdb re-analysed the 5' RACE reads in MiXCR, keeping a single row per CDR3 protein. The data contain about 380,000 distinct CDR3 sequences, 50% to 60% of them singletons. The V gene is TRBV5-1, the J gene TRBJ2-4, with 7 positions matching TRBD2. The end of the DNA is better explained by TRBJ2-7, so the J call may be wrong. The receptor was derived from a man aged 60-69 years in good health. Sequencing used blood. CDR3 sequence (DNA): TGCGCCAGCAGCTCCCAGACTAGCAGCGACGAGCAGTACTTC. Protein sequence: CASSSQTSSDEQYF.